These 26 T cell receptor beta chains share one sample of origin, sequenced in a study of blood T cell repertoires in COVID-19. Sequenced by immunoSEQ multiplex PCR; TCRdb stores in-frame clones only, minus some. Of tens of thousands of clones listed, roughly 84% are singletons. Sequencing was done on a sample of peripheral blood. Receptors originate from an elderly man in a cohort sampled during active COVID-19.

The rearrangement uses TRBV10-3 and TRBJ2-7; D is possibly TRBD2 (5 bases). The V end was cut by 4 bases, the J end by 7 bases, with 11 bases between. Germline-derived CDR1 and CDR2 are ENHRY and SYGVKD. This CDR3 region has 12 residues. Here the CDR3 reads CAISAGIGEQYF. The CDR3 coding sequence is TGTGCCATCAGTGCCGGGATTGGGGAGCAGTACTTC.

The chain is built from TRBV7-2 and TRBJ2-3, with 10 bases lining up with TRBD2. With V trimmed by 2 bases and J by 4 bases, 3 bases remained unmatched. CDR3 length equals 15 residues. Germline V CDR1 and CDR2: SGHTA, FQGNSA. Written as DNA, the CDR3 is TGTGCCAGCAGCTTACCTAGCGGGGGTCCAGATACGCAGTATTTT. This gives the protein CASSLPSGGPDTQYF.

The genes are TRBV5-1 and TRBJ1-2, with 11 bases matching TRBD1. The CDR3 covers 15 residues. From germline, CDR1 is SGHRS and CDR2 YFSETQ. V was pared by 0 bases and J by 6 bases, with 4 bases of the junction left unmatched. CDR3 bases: TGCGCCAGCAGCTTGGTTGGACAGGGGGCGAATGGCTACACCTTC. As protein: CASSLVGQGANGYTF.

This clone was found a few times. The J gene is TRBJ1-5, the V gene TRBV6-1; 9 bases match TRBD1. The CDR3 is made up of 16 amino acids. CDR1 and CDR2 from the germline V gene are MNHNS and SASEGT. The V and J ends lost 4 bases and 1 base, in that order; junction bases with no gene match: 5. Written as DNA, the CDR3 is TGTGCCAGCAGTGGAGGGGACAGGGCCAGCAATCAGCCCCAGCATTTT. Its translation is CASSGGDRASNQPQHF.

For the CDR3, the DNA is TGTGCCAGCAGTTACCGGCGGACTATGAACACTGAAGCTTTCTTT. It translates to CASSYRRTMNTEAFF. The chain uses TRBV6-2 or TRBV6-3 and TRBJ1-1; no clear D. Germline V gives CDR1 MNHEY, CDR2 SVGEGT. The CDR3 has 15 residues. Trimming removed 2 bases at V and 0 bases at J, with 10 bases between.

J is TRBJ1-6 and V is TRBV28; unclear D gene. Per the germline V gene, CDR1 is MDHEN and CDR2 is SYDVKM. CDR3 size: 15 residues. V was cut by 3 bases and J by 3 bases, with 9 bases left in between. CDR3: CASSLRGVYNSPLHF. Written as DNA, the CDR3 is TGTGCCAGCAGTTTGCGGGGAGTCTATAATTCACCCCTCCACTTT.

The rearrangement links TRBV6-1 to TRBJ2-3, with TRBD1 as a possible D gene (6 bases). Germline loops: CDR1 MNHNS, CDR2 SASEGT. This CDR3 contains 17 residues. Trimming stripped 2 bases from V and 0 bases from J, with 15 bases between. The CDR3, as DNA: TGTGCCAGCAGTGAAATAAGGGGGTTCCCTAGCACAGATACGCAGTATTTT. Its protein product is CASSEIRGFPSTDTQYF.

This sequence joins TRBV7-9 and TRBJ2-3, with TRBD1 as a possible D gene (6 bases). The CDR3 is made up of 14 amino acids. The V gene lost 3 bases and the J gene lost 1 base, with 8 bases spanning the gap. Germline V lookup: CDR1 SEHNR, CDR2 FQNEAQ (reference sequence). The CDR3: CASSLGAGTDTQYF. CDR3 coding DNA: TGTGCCAGCAGCTTGGGGGCTGGCACAGATACGCAGTATTTT. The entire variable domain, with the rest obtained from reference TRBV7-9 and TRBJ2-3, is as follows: DTGVSQNPRHKITKRGQNVTFRCDPISEHNRLYWYRQTLGQGPEFLTYFQNEAQLEKSRLLSDRFSAERPKGSFSTLEIQRTEQGDSAMYLCASSLGAGTDTQYFGPGTRLTVL.

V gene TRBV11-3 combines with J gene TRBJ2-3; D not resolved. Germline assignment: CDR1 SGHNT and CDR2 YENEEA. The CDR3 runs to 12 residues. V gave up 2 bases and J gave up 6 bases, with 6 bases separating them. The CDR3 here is CASSLRSDTQYF. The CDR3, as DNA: TGTGCCAGCAGCTTACGGTCGGATACGCAGTATTTT.

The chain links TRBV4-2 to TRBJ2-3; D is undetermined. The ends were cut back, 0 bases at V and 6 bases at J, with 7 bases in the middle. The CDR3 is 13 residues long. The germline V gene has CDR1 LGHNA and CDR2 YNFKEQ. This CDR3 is CASSQDKRDTQYF. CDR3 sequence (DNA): TGTGCCAGCAGCCAAGATAAGAGGGATACGCAGTATTTT.

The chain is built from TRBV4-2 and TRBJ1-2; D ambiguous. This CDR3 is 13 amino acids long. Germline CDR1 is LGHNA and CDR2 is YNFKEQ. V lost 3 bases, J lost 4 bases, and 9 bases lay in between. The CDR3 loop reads CASSQEGVYGYTF. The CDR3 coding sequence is TGTGCCAGCAGCCAGGAGGGCGTCTATGGCTACACCTTC.

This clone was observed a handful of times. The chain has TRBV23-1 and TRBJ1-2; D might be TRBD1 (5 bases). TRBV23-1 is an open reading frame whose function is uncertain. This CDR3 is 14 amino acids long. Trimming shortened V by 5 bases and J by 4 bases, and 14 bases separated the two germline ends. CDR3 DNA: TGCGCCAGCAGTTATACCAGGGTTGCCTATGGCTACACCTTC. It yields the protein CASSYTRVAYGYTF.

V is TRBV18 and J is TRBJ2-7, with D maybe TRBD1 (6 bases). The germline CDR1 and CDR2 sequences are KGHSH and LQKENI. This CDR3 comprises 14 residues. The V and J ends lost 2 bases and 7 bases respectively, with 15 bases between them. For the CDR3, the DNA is TGTGCCAGCTCACCAGCCCGGACAGAAAGGGAGCAGTACTTC. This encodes CASSPARTEREQYF.

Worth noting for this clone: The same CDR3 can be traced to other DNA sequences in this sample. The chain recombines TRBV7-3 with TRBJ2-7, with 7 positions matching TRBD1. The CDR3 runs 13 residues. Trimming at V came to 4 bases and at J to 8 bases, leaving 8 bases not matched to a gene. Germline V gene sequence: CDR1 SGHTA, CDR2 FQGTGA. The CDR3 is CASSSEGQTKQYF. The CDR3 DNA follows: TGTGCCAGCAGCTCAGAGGGACAGACCAAGCAGTACTTC.

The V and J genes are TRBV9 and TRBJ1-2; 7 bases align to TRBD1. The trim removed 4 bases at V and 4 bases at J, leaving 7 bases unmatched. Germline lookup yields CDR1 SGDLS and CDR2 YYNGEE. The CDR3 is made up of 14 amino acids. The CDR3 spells CASSIGTDPYGYTF. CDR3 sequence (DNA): TGTGCCAGCAGCATCGGGACAGACCCCTATGGCTACACCTTC.

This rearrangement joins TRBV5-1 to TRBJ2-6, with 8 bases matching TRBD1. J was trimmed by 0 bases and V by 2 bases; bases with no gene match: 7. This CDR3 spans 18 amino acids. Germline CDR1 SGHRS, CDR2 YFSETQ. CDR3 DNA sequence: TGCGCCAGCAGCTTTCGCAGGGGGCCCTCCTCTGGGGCCAACGTCCTGACTTTC. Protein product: CASSFRRGPSSGANVLTF.

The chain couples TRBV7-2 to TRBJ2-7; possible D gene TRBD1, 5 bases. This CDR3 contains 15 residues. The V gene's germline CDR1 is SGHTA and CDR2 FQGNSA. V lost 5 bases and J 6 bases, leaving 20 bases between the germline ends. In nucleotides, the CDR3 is TGTGCCAGCAGCCGCGACAGCCTGCCGGGTTCCGAGCAGTACTTC. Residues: CASSRDSLPGSEQYF. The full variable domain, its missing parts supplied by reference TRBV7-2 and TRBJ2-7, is GAGVSQSPSNKVTEKGKDVELRCDPISGHTALYWYRQSLGQGLEFLIYFQGNSAPDKSGLPSDRFSAERTGGSVSTLTIQRTQQEDSAVYLCASSRDSLPGSEQYFGPGTRLTVT.

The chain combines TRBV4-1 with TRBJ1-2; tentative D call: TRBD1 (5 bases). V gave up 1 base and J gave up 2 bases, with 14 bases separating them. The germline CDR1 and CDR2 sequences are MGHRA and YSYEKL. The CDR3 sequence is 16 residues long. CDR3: CASSQGPRQTNYGYTF. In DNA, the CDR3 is TGCGCCAGCAGCCAAGGCCCCCGACAGACGAACTATGGCTACACCTTC.

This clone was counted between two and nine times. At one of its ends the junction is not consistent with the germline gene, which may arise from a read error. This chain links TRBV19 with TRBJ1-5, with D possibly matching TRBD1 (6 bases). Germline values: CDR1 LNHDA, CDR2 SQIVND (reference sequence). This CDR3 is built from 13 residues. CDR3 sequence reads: CASSITGPQPQHF. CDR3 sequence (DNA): TGTGCCAGCAGTATTACAGGGCCCCAGCCCCAGCATTTT.

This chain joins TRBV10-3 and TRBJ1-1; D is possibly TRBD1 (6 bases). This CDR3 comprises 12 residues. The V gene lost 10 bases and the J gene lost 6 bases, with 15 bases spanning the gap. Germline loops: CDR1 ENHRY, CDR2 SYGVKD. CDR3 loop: CATSGPGAEAFF. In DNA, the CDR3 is TGTGCCACATCAGGCCCAGGGGCTGAAGCTTTCTTT.

The CDR3 spells CASSYVTATSTDTQYF. The CDR3 DNA reads TGTGCCAGCAGTTACGTCACCGCCACTAGCACAGATACGCAGTATTTT. The V and J genes are TRBV6-2 or TRBV6-3 and TRBJ2-3; no definite D call. This CDR3 contains 16 residues. Germline V gene data show CDR1 as MNHEY and CDR2 as SVGEGT. The V and J ends lost 2 bases and 0 bases respectively, with 12 bases between them.

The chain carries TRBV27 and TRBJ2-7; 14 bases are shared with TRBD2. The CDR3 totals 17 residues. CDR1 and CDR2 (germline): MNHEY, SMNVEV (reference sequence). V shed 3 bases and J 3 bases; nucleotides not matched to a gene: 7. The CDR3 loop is CASSFGTSGSLVYEQYF. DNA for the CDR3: TGTGCCAGCAGTTTCGGGACTAGCGGGAGTTTGGTCTACGAGCAGTACTTC.

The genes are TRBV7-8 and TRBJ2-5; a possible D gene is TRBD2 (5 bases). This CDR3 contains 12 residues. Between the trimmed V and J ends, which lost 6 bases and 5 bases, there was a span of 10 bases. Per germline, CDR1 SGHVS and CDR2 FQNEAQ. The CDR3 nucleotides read TGTGCCAGCAGTAAAGCGGTGGAGACCCAGTACTTC. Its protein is CASSKAVETQYF.

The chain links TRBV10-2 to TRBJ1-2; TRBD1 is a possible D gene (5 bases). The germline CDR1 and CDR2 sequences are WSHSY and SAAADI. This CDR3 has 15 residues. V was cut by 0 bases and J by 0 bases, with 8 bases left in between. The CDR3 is CASSESSGANYGYTF. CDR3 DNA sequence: TGCGCCAGCAGTGAGTCATCGGGGGCTAACTATGGCTACACCTTC.

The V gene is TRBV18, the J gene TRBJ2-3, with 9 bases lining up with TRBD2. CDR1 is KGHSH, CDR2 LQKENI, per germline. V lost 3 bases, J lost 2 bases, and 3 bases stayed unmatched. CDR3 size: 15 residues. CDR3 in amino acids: CASSPLAGLTDTQYF. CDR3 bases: TGTGCCAGCTCACCCCTAGCGGGGCTCACAGATACGCAGTATTTT.

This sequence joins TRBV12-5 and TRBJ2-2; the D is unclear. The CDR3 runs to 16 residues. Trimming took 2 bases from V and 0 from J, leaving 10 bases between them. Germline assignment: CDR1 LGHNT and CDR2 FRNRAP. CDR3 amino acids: CASGLWQAANTGELFF. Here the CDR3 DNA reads TGTGCTAGTGGTTTGTGGCAGGCAGCGAACACCGGGGAGCTGTTTTTT.